This T cell receptor (beta chain) was observed in a study of cytomegalovirus exposure and HLA in healthy donors. V was clipped by 6 bases and J by 4 bases; unmatched bases: 9. The CDR3 runs 15 residues. Germline V gene data show CDR1 as SGHAT and CDR2 as FQNNGV. Whole-study results and caveats: Per a later analysis, 15,000 to 20,000 TCR beta sequences showed association with HLA alleles at 0.05 false discovery rate.

A remark on this clone: Antigen unknown.

Vbeta (60) and Jbeta (13) primers were used in the PCR. The protocol was immunoSEQ multiplex PCR, while the TCRdb copy is restricted to in-frame clones and leaves out a portion. The table lists under 200,000 clones, roughly three quarters of them singletons. This TCR derives from a male donor in good health and CMV-seropositive. The gene calls are TRBV11-2 and TRBJ1-2; 9 positions match TRBD1. Material: PBMCs. The CDR3 sequence is CASRSNRGQGYGYTF. As DNA, the CDR3 is TGTGCCAGCAGGTCGAACAGGGGGCAAGGCTATGGCTACACCTTC.